Shown below are 28 T cell receptor beta chains from a single sample sequenced in a study of post-analysis software for immune sequencing data. General study results and limits: Relative to controls, patients had 4 or 5 TRBV segments at higher frequency, with TRBV5-6, TRBV5-1 and TRBV20-1 among these.

No antigens are known for them. Presence of unique molecular identifiers characterized the TCR beta cDNA libraries. TCRdb recomputed calls from the PCR reads with MiXCR, one row per CDR3 protein. The repertoire includes 750,000 to 950,000 distinct CDR3 sequences, about 53% of them detected once, and under 6% sits in the top ten. Sequenced input: blood. The receptors shown here come from a girl under 18 with multiple sclerosis.

This clonotype came up a few times. J is TRBJ2-5 and V is TRBV5-1, with TRBD2 matching 14 bases. The J call may be incorrect, as the DNA end agrees better with TRBJ2-7. Germline CDR1 and CDR2: SGHRS and YFSETQ. The CDR3 is made up of 15 amino acids. CDR3 in amino acids: CASSPGTSGGDEQYF. The CDR3 DNA reads as TGCGCCAGCAGCCCCGGGACTAGCGGGGGTGACGAGCAGTACTTC.

This clonotype was picked up a small number of times. The gene calls are TRBV7-2 and TRBJ2-1, with no clear D. The CDR3 loop spans 11 amino acids. Germline CDR1 SGHTA, CDR2 FQGNSA. Trimming took off 3 bases at V and 12 bases at J, with 9 bases between the two ends. The CDR3 loop reads CASSFLGPQFF. Here the CDR3 DNA reads TGTGCCAGCAGCTTCCTAGGGCCGCAGTTCTTC.

The chain joins TRBV7-9 to TRBJ2-5; the D call may be TRBD1 or TRBD2 (5 bases each). Germline V gene lookup returns CDR1 SEHNR and CDR2 FQNEAQ (reference sequence). CDR3 length: 15 residues. V was shortened by 4 bases and J by 5 bases, with 17 bases between the two germline ends. This chain's CDR3 is CASSSGTLRRETQYF. For the CDR3, the DNA is TGTGCCAGCAGCTCCGGGACCCTCCGAAGGGAGACCCAGTACTTC.

The J gene is TRBJ2-7, the V gene TRBV29-1; TRBD2 aligns across 14 bases. The V segment lost 4 bases and the J segment 0 bases; nucleotides outside the gene matches: 2. Germline V gene lookup returns CDR1 SQVTM and CDR2 ANQGSEA. The CDR3 consists of 15 residues. CDR3 bases: TGCAGCGTTGGGGGACTAGCGGGAGCCTCCTACGAGCAGTACTTC. It yields the protein CSVGGLAGASYEQYF.

V and J are TRBV7-9 and TRBJ2-6, with TRBD2 identical over 8 bases. The CDR3 spans 18 residues. The V and J ends lost 0 bases and 1 base, in that order; junction bases with no gene match: 5. Germline V gives CDR1 SEHNR, CDR2 FQNEAQ (reference sequence). The CDR3 nucleotides are TGTGCCAGCAGCTTAGCTCGGGAGGGCCATTCTGGGGCCAACGTCCTGACTTTC. Protein: CASSLAREGHSGANVLTF.

The chain links TRBV2 to TRBJ2-6; 8 positions match TRBD1. The J segment lost 0 bases and the V segment lost 8 bases, leaving 9 bases of the junction unmatched. CDR3 size: 17 residues. The germline gives CDR1 SNHLY, CDR2 FYNNEI. The CDR3: CASGRDRSFSGANVLTF. In DNA, the CDR3 is TGTGCCAGCGGCCGGGACAGGTCCTTCTCTGGGGCCAACGTCCTGACTTTC.

This clonotype turned up a few times. The V and J genes are TRBV5-1 and TRBJ1-2; tentatively, D is TRBD1 (6 bases). This CDR3 is built from 17 residues. The germline V gene has CDR1 SGHRS and CDR2 YFSETQ. The germline V and J ends were trimmed by 0 bases and 6 bases, with 21 bases remaining between them. This CDR3 is CASSLDLYVGGKDGYTF. DNA for the CDR3: TGCGCCAGCAGCTTGGATCTGTACGTTGGGGGCAAGGATGGCTACACCTTC.

In its sample, this clonotype was seen a few times. V and J are TRBV3-1 and TRBJ2-7; no definite D call. The germline CDR1 and CDR2 sequences are LGHDT and YNNKEL (reference sequence). Trimming removed 2 bases from V and 1 base from J, with 6 bases in between. The CDR3 is 13 amino acids. CDR3 protein: CASSQRNSYEQYF. CDR3 nucleotides: TGTGCCAGCAGCCAACGGAATTCCTACGAGCAGTACTTC.

The chain combines TRBV5-5 with TRBJ2-4, with D tentatively TRBD1 (5 bases). TRBJ2-7 explains the end of the DNA better; the J call may be wrong. This CDR3 is 18 amino acids long. CDR1 and CDR2 (germline): SGHKS, YYEKEE (reference sequence). This chain's CDR3 is CASTLGRTTPQTSYEQYF. The CDR3 nucleotides are TGTGCCAGCACCCTCGGGCGGACAACCCCTCAAACCTCCTACGAGCAGTACTTC.

This clonotype turned up a few times. The gene calls are TRBV6-5 and TRBJ2-1, with D perhaps TRBD2 (5 bases). The CDR3 has 12 amino acids. The V and J ends lost 5 bases and 9 bases respectively, with 11 bases between them. Germline values: CDR1 MNHEY, CDR2 SVGAGI. CDR3 amino acids: CASSKASSEQFF. CDR3 coding DNA: TGTGCCAGCAGTAAAGCTAGCAGTGAGCAGTTCTTC.

This rearrangement joins TRBV10-3 to TRBJ1-2; TRBD1 agrees at 8 bases. Trimming at V came to 4 bases and at J to 7 bases, leaving 8 bases not matched to a gene. From germline, CDR1 is ENHRY and CDR2 SYGVKD. This CDR3 has 14 residues. CDR3 nucleotide sequence: TGTGCCATCAGTGGAGACAGGGGAATAAGTGGCTACACCTTC. It is translated as CAISGDRGISGYTF.

This clonotype was counted only a few times. V and J are TRBV3-1 and TRBJ2-4; TRBD1 matches 8 bases. From germline, CDR1 is LGHDT and CDR2 YNNKEL (reference sequence). CDR3 length: 18 amino acids. With 0 bases clipped from V and 0 bases from J, the junction kept 7 bases outside the gene matches. DNA for the CDR3: TGTGCCAGCAGCCAAGATCTTGCAGGGGGCCGAGCCAAAAACATTCAGTACTTC. Protein sequence: CASSQDLAGGRAKNIQYF.

The chain links TRBV9 to TRBJ2-1; TRBD2 matches 7 bases. Near its end, the DNA agrees better with TRBJ2-7, so the J call may be wrong. Germline CDR1 reads SGDLS; CDR2 reads YYNGEE. The CDR3 is 15 residues long. CDR3 nucleotide sequence: TGTGCCAGCAGCGAGGGAGCGGGGCCGCGTCACGAGCAGTACTTC. It is translated as CASSEGAGPRHEQYF.

This clonotype was found once. This sequence joins TRBV19 and TRBJ1-1; 9 nucleotides align to TRBD1. CDR3 length equals 14 residues. The trim removed 7 bases at V and 4 bases at J, leaving 7 bases unmatched. The germline V gene encodes CDR1 LNHDA and CDR2 SQIVND (reference sequence). The CDR3 bases are TGTGCCAGTACCACGACAGGGGGTATCACTGAAGCTTTCTTT. Protein: CASTTTGGITEAFF. Full variable domain (missing parts from reference TRBV19 and TRBJ1-1): DGGITQSPKYLFRKEGQNVTLSCEQNLNHDAMYWYRQDPGQGLRLIYYSQIVNDFQKGDIAEGYSVSREKKESFPLTVTSAQKNPTAFYLCASTTTGGITEAFFGQGTRLTVV.

The chain combines TRBV15 with TRBJ1-2, with D possibly TRBD1 on 5 matching bases. The CDR3 loop spans 16 amino acids. V lost 0 bases to trimming and J lost 4 bases, with 15 bases between them. Germline V gene lookup returns CDR1 LNHNV and CDR2 YYDKDF (reference sequence). The DNA for the CDR3 is TGTGCCACCAGCAGAGATCCTGGGACGGATGGCTATGGCTACACCTTC. This codes for CATSRDPGTDGYGYTF.

This clonotype showed up just a few times. The chain couples TRBV25-1 to TRBJ2-4; a weak D match, TRBD1 (8 bases). The CDR3 is made up of 14 amino acids. Trimming pared 5 bases from V and 8 bases from J, leaving 16 bases between. Germline assignment: CDR1 MGHDK and CDR2 SYGVNS. In DNA, the CDR3 is TGTGCCAGCAGTCCTACAGGGGGAGGGGACATTCAGTACTTC. Its translation is CASSPTGGGDIQYF.

This chain links TRBV11-2 with TRBJ2-5; perhaps TRBD2 as D (6 bases). Germline CDR1 SGHAT, CDR2 FQNNGV. The CDR3 has 17 residues. Trimming took off 7 bases at V and 0 bases at J, with 21 bases between the two ends. The CDR3 DNA sequence: TGTGCCAGCACCCCTAGGGGTCGGCTAGCGTACCAAGAGACCCAGTACTTC. Translation: CASTPRGRLAYQETQYF.

The V and J genes are TRBV5-5 and TRBJ2-3; 8 bases are a match to TRBD2. Germline values: CDR1 SGHKS, CDR2 YYEKEE (reference sequence). J was trimmed by 0 bases and V by 6 bases; bases with no gene match: 21. The CDR3 is 20 amino acids. CDR3 residues: CASTRGIIAGPDLSTDTQYF. In nucleotides, the CDR3 is TGTGCCAGCACCCGAGGGATCATAGCGGGACCAGACCTGAGCACAGATACGCAGTATTTT.

The V gene is TRBV3-1, the J gene TRBJ2-1, with 8 bases fitting TRBD2. The CDR3 is 14 residues long. Germline lookup yields CDR1 LGHDT and CDR2 YNNKEL (reference sequence). Trimming took 3 bases from V and 9 from J; bases not matched to a gene: 7. CDR3: CASSHTGGASEQFF. The CDR3 bases are TGTGCCAGCAGCCATACGGGAGGGGCGAGTGAGCAGTTCTTC.

A note on this clonotype: An end of the junction differs from the germline gene, which may be a read error. The rearrangement links TRBV3-1 to TRBJ2-3, with D unresolved. The germline gives CDR1 LGHDT, CDR2 YNNKEL (reference sequence). The CDR3 loop spans 14 amino acids. CDR3: CASNQDFTFDTQYF. The CDR3 DNA is TGTGCCAGCAACCAAGATTTTACATTTGATACGCAGTATTTT.

The V and J genes are TRBV7-9 and TRBJ2-3; 8 bases are shared with TRBD2. The germline V gene has CDR1 SEHNR and CDR2 FQNEAQ (reference sequence). V gave up 6 bases and J gave up 3 bases; unmatched junction bases: 8. This CDR3 region has 15 residues. The CDR3 reads CASSSGALSTDTQYF. CDR3 sequence (DNA): TGTGCCAGCAGTAGCGGGGCCCTGAGTACAGATACGCAGTATTTT.

This chain uses TRBV4-1 with TRBJ2-7; 12 positions agree with TRBD2. The CDR3 has 17 amino acids. Germline CDR1 and CDR2: MGHRA and YSYEKL. Trimming removed 9 bases from V and 2 bases from J; junction bases left unmatched: 14. The chain's CDR3 is CASSGATSGGTTYEQYF. CDR3 sequence (DNA): TGCGCCAGTAGTGGGGCGACTAGCGGGGGAACCACCTACGAGCAGTACTTC.

The genes are TRBV4-2 and TRBJ2-1; TRBD2 is a possible D gene (6 bases). In germline, CDR1 is LGHNA, CDR2 YNFKEQ. The CDR3 covers 16 residues. Trimming stripped 2 bases from V and 5 bases from J, with 16 bases between. The CDR3 reads CASSQLGPSGDNEQFF. DNA of the CDR3: TGTGCCAGCAGCCAACTAGGGCCTTCGGGGGACAATGAGCAGTTCTTC.

Comment on this clonotype: Since no conserved phenylalanine or tryptophan closes the CDR3, a read error is the likely cause. The rearrangement links TRBV27 to TRBJ2-5; weak D call: TRBD2 (6 bases). V lost 3 bases and J lost 2, with 10 bases in between. The CDR3 contains 14 residues. Germline loops: CDR1 MNHEY, CDR2 SMNVEV (reference sequence). The CDR3: CASSLRDSQETQYV. In DNA form, the CDR3 reads TGTGCCAGCAGTTTGCGGGACTCACAAGAGACCCAGTACGTC.

This clonotype was observed a few times. The chain combines TRBV9 with TRBJ2-1; the D gene could be TRBD1 or TRBD2 (5 bases each). The CDR3 runs to 17 residues. CDR1 and CDR2 from the germline V gene are SGDLS and YYNGEE. V was clipped by 0 bases and J by 5 bases, with 18 bases between them. The DNA of the CDR3 is TGTGCCAGCAGCGTAGCTCCGGGACCCCCGGCGAACAATGAGCAGTTCTTC. It is translated as CASSVAPGPPANNEQFF.

The chain recombines TRBV5-1 with TRBJ2-3, with TRBD2 matching over 8 bases. Germline CDR1 is SGHRS and CDR2 is YFSETQ. Germline trimming cut 3 bases from V and 8 bases from J; bases unmatched to any gene: 17. The CDR3 is 17 residues long. CDR3 sequence (DNA): TGCGCCAGCAGCTGGCCCCCCTGCGGGAGGCCTTCCTGTACGCAGTATTTT. It encodes CASSWPPCGRPSCTQYF.

This clonotype was found a few times. The rearrangement uses TRBV29-1 and TRBJ2-3; the D gene could be TRBD1 or TRBD2 (7 bases each). The germline V and J ends were trimmed by 6 bases and 0 bases, with 16 bases remaining between them. CDR1 and CDR2 from the germline V gene are SQVTM and ANQGSEA. The CDR3 spans 15 residues. The CDR3 loop is CSVAGQTRSTDTQYF. The CDR3 DNA reads TGCAGCGTAGCGGGACAGACTAGAAGCACAGATACGCAGTATTTT.

The V gene is TRBV5-1, the J gene TRBJ1-2; no firm D call. Germline V gene sequence: CDR1 SGHRS, CDR2 YFSETQ. Trimming left V 0 bases short and J 8 bases short, with 11 bases between. This CDR3 has 13 amino acids. CDR3 nucleotides: TGCGCCAGCAGCTTGGTGGAGTCCTACGGCTACACCTTC. This gives the protein CASSLVESYGYTF.